This T cell receptor (beta chain) emerged from a study of PD-1 blockade in classical Hodgkin lymphoma. Time point defined: newly diagnosed, previously untreated cHL patient sample. Thawed PBMCs were the source of CD4+ T cells, purified by magnetic negative selection. Newly diagnosed, untreated classical Hodgkin lymphoma PBMCs provided comparison. Germline lookup yields CDR1 MNHNY and CDR2 SVGAGI (reference sequence). Trimming took 7 bases from V and 5 from J; bases not matched to a gene: 13. The CDR3 is 16 amino acids. Produced via immunoSEQ multiplex PCR; TCRdb's table is partial and in-frame only. The sample lists some 21,000 clones, approximately 80% occurring once.

Sequenced sample: CD4+ T cells from blood. This clonotype was sampled from a human donor with classical Hodgkin lymphoma. The gene calls are TRBV6-6 and TRBJ2-2, with 7 bases aligning to TRBD1. The CDR3: CASTLPEGGRTGELFF. Written as DNA, the CDR3 is TGTGCCAGCACCCTCCCTGAAGGGGGCCGAACCGGGGAGCTGTTTTTT.